These T cell receptor beta chains were read from a single sample in a study of blood T cells in healthy people across ages. TCRdb recomputed calls from the 5' RACE reads with MiXCR, one row per CDR3 protein. The table lists about 770,000 distinct CDR3 sequences, 40% to 50% of them singletons. Source material: blood. These receptors were obtained from a man between 60 and 70 years old in good health. CDR3s leave out the opening cysteine and the closing phenylalanine or tryptophan. The order of the fields is J gene, V gene, clone size, CDR3 length, CDR3 protein. The listing skips clone size in some rows; elsewhere it reads once, few, many or a size class.

>TRBJ2-3|TRBV7-2|.|14
ASSFLAGGGTDTQY
>TRBJ1-1|TRBV6-5|.|13
ASSYFGGGDTEAF
>TRBJ1-2|TRBV7-2|.|11
ASSFGEGYGYT
>TRBJ1-6|TRBV2|.|9
ASSGDSPLH
>TRBJ2-5|TRBV12-1|.|17
ASSSLAGGNLRRQETQY
>TRBJ2-7|TRBV5-1|few|11
ASSLAAEGEQY
>TRBJ2-2|TRBV6-5|.|16
ASSFMNPGQGNTGELF
>TRBJ2-2|TRBV3-1|many|13
ASSPRVGAGGELF
>TRBJ2-7|TRBV5-1|many|12
ASSASGQTNEQY
>TRBJ2-7|TRBV20-1|.|11
SALTGRPYEQY
>TRBJ2-1|TRBV20-1|many|8
SAGHYEQF
>TRBJ2-3|TRBV6-5|few|13
ASSGIAGGPDTQY
>TRBJ2-5|TRBV4-3|.|12
TSSQEGSQETQY
>TRBJ2-5|TRBV7-8|few|13
ASSPGTSGRQTQY
>TRBJ2-5|TRBV20-1|.|12
SASPGTQGETQY
>TRBJ2-2|TRBV6-1|.|12
ASSRRWNTGELF